This note documents a single T cell receptor beta chain sequence. The sample comes from a study of OX40 agonist ivuxolimab in advanced cancers. Study summary: Partial responses were achieved by three patients: one hepatocellular carcinoma, two cutaneous melanoma.

TCRdb's copy holds only in-frame clones and misses some; the assay was immunoSEQ multiplex PCR. The table has 65,000 to 80,000 clones, around 93% seen once. The sequencing here drew on CD4+ or CD8+ T cells sorted from blood, taken in a trial of the OX40 agonist ivuxolimab. The receptor comes from an adult with an advanced solid tumor such as melanoma, head and neck, liver or kidney cancer.

CDR3 coding DNA: TGTGCCAGCAGCTTAGCGGGAGGGCCATCAGATACGCAGTATTTT. Translated, it gives CASSLAGGPSDTQYF. V usage is TRBV11-3 and J usage is TRBJ2-3; 8 nucleotides line up with TRBD2. This CDR3 is 15 amino acids long. The germline V gene encodes CDR1 SGHNT and CDR2 YENEEA. After removal of 1 base from V and 4 bases from J, the junction contained 4 bases not matched to a gene.